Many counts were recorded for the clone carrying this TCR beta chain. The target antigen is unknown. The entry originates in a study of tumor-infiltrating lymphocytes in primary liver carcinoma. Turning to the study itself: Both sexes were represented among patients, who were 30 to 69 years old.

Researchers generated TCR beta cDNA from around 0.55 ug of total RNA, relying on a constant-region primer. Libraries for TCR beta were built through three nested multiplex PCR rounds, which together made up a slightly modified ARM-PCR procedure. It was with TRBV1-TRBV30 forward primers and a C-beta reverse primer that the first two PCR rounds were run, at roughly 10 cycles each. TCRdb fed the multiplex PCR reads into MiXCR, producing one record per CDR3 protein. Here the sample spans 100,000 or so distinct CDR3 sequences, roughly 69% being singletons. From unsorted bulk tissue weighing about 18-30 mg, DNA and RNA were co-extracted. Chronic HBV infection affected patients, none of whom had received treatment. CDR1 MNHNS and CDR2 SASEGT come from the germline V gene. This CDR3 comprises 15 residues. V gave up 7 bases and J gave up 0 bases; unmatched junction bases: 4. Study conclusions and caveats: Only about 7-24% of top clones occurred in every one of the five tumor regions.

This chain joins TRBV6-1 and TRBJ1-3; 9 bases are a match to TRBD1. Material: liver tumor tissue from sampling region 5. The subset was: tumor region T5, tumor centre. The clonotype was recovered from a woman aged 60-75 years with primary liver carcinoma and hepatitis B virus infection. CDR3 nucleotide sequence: TGTGCCAGCACCTTACAGGGGGCCTCTGGAAACACCATATATTTT. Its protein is CASTLQGASGNTIYF.